This TCR beta chain is drawn from a study of cytomegalovirus exposure and HLA in healthy donors. Germline V lookup: CDR1 MGHRA, CDR2 YSYEKL. The CDR3 covers 16 residues. V lost 0 bases, J lost 9 bases, and 18 bases lay in between. Profiled with immunoSEQ multiplex PCR; TCRdb holds only in-frame clones, not every one. The sample has about 88,000 clones, approximately 84% seen once. V is TRBV4-1 and J is TRBJ2-1; TRBD2 is a possible D gene (6 bases). Material: PBMCs. The TCR sequence derives from a woman between 18 and 29 years old in good health and CMV-seropositive. Written as DNA, the CDR3 is TGCGCCAGCAGCCAAGATGCGGGGAAGGCCCACGGTGAGCAGTTCTTC. Amino acid sequence: CASSQDAGKAHGEQFF.